This entry describes one TCR beta chain. This entry comes from a study of patients and donors after allogeneic stem cell transplantation. A single record per CDR3 protein comes from TCRdb applying MiXCR to the RT-PCR reads. The sample consists of fewer than 75,000 distinct CDR3 sequences, approximately 26% of them appearing once. Per germline, CDR1 SGHTA and CDR2 FQGNSA. The germline V and J ends were trimmed by 1 base and 0 bases, with 13 bases remaining between them. CDR3 length: 18 amino acids. Sequencing used blood, either unsorted or a sorted T cell fraction (not recorded which). The source is a human donor who was either an allogeneic HSCT recipient or a stem cell or donor lymphocyte infusion donor (not recorded which). It is not recorded whose cells these are; they may come from a transplant donor. The chain couples TRBV7-2 to TRBJ2-6; D gene unclear. CDR3 nucleotide sequence: TGTGCCAGCAGCTTAGTTCCCAGGTCCTTCTCTGGGGCCAACGTCCTGACTTTC. Translating gives CASSLVPRSFSGANVLTF.